The 3 T cell receptor beta chains below come from one sample, sequenced in a study of blood T cells in healthy people across ages. Through a sample-barcoded 5' primer and a J-beta primer mix, a second PCR was run for roughly 7 to 11 cycles. Each CDR3 protein is one row after TCRdb ran MiXCR on the 5' RACE reads. The top ten clones hold 22% of a sample with some 710,000 distinct CDR3 sequences, around a fifth of them seen once. The sample was blood. The receptors derive from a man between 65 and 85 years old in good health.

The rearrangement joins TRBV27 to TRBJ2-7; a weak D match, TRBD2 (5 bases). This CDR3 comprises 13 residues. V was trimmed by 5 bases and J by 3 bases, leaving 11 bases between them. Germline lookup yields CDR1 MNHEY and CDR2 SMNVEV (reference sequence). As DNA, the CDR3 is TGTGCCAGCAGTCTCAGACGGGGCTACGAGCAGTACTTC. Its translation: CASSLRRGYEQYF.

This clonotype was seen more than once but under ten times. The chain uses TRBV6-1 and TRBJ1-5; the D is unclear. The CDR3 length is 17 residues. Germline CDR1 reads MNHNS; CDR2 reads SASEGT. V was shortened by 4 bases and J by 0 bases, with 16 bases between the two germline ends. CDR3 bases: TGTGCCAGCAGTGGAGGGAAGGGAGAGTCTAGCAATCAGCCCCAGCATTTT. As protein: CASSGGKGESSNQPQHF.

The V gene is TRBV5-5, the J gene TRBJ2-3; D remains ambiguous. Per germline, CDR1 SGHKS and CDR2 YYEKEE (reference sequence). V was trimmed by 2 bases and J by 1 base, leaving 14 bases between them. This CDR3 contains 16 residues. CDR3 DNA sequence: TGTGCCAGCAGCTTAGGCCCCCGGGCGGGCACAGATACGCAGTATTTT. This gives the protein CASSLGPRAGTDTQYF.